These 7 T cell receptor beta chains were sequenced from one sample in a study of blood T cells in healthy people across ages. PCR was performed a second time for 7 to 11 cycles using a sample-barcoded 5' primer and a J-beta primer mix. MiXCR, run by TCRdb on the 5' RACE reads, gives a single entry per CDR3 protein. This sample has roughly 1,100,000 distinct CDR3 sequences, with about 23% found just once. This same sample was also part of a study on T cells of mothers and their children.

Sample: blood. The receptors were sampled from a girl aged 2 to 9 in good health.

This clonotype was recorded many times. The CDR3 DNA is TGTGCCAGCAGCTTTACAGGGTACGAGCAGTACTTC. This codes for CASSFTGYEQYF. The chain links TRBV7-9 to TRBJ2-7; tentatively, D is TRBD1 (6 bases). With 3 bases removed from V and 4 bases from J, the gap between germline ends came to 7 bases. The length of the CDR3 is 12 residues. Germline V gene lookup returns CDR1 SEHNR and CDR2 FQNEAQ (reference sequence).

The chain is built from TRBV18 and TRBJ1-4; no clear D gene. CDR1 KGHSH and CDR2 LQKENI come from the germline V gene. V was clipped by 2 bases and J by 5 bases, with 15 bases between them. The CDR3 consists of 16 residues. CDR3 in DNA: TGTGCCAGCTCACCATTATTATCACGGGCGAATGAAAAACTGTTTTTT. Protein sequence: CASSPLLSRANEKLFF.

In its sample, this clonotype was seen a few times. The chain recombines TRBV7-2 with TRBJ2-5, with 9 bases lining up with TRBD2. The J call may be mistaken, given a closer DNA end match to TRBJ2-1. Germline CDR1 is SGHTA and CDR2 is FQGNSA. The CDR3 covers 16 residues. CDR3 residues: CASSLDRLAGHNEQFF. The CDR3 nucleotides read TGTGCCAGCAGCTTAGATAGGCTAGCGGGGCACAATGAGCAGTTCTTC.

This clonotype was found a few times. This sequence joins TRBV27 and TRBJ2-1, with 13 bases fitting TRBD2. Trimming cost V 9 bases and J 3 bases; bases outside gene matches: 11. The CDR3 sequence is 17 residues long. Germline V gene lookup returns CDR1 MNHEY and CDR2 SMNVEV (reference sequence). The CDR3 nucleotides are TGTGCCAGTGGACTAGCGGGAGACAAGAATTACTACAATGAGCAGTTCTTC. Protein sequence: CASGLAGDKNYYNEQFF.

This clonotype was counted between two and nine times. CDR3 DNA sequence: TGTGCCAGCAGTTTAAGACAGGGCAATGAAAAACTGTTTTTT. Protein: CASSLRQGNEKLFF. V gene TRBV12-3 or TRBV12-4 combines with J gene TRBJ1-4, with TRBD1 matching 7 bases. There are 14 residues in the CDR3. V was clipped by 2 bases and J by 5 bases; unmatched bases: 2.

This clonotype appeared a few times. This chain uses TRBV5-1 with TRBJ1-2; D uncertain. V was trimmed by 1 base and J by 8 bases, leaving 15 bases between them. This CDR3 has 14 residues. Germline CDR1 and CDR2: SGHRS and YFSETQ. The CDR3 DNA reads as TGCGCCAGCAGCTTGCCGGACCTCGGGGAAGGCTACACCTTC. Residues: CASSLPDLGEGYTF.

V and J are TRBV29-1 and TRBJ2-3, with 10 bases fitting TRBD2. The J segment lost 6 bases and the V segment lost 4 bases, leaving 1 base of the junction unmatched. The germline V gene has CDR1 SQVTM and CDR2 ANQGSEA. This CDR3 comprises 12 residues. CDR3 protein: CSVGAGGDTQYF. CDR3 in DNA: TGCAGCGTTGGAGCGGGAGGGGATACGCAGTATTTT.